This T cell receptor (beta chain) was recorded in a study of T-cell memory formation after mild COVID-19. TCRdb ran MiXCR on the 5' RACE reads and lists one entry per CDR3 protein. Of a few hundred thousand distinct CDR3 sequences in the sample, 28% were seen once. There are a few counts of this clonotype. CDR3 length: 14 residues. With 5 bases clipped from V and 5 bases from J, the junction kept 3 bases outside the gene matches. Sequenced input: PBMCs or a T cell subset sorted from them (not recorded which). The rearrangement uses TRBV12-3 or TRBV12-4 and TRBJ1-1; 12 nucleotides match TRBD1. The sequence was collected from an adult woman who had mild COVID-19 (a few samples of this study predate the infection). Cell type and time point are not known. The CDR3 DNA follows: TGTGCCAGCAGTGGGACAGGGGGCAGAACTGAAGCTTTCTTT. Protein: CASSGTGGRTEAFF.